These 5 T cell receptor beta chains were sequenced from one sample in a study of control samples from healthy donors and cancer patients. Repertoires were generated with immunoSEQ multiplex PCR, while TCRdb's copy carries only in-frame clones and drops some. The sample gives under 60,000 clones, around 94% of which show up once; about 4% is in the top ten. Sample: blood. The receptor set was obtained from a man aged 30-40 years in good health.

This sequence joins TRBV6-5 and TRBJ1-1; weak D call: TRBD1 (5 bases). The CDR3 loop spans 14 amino acids. The V and J ends lost 6 bases and 1 base respectively, with 12 bases between them. The germline CDR1 and CDR2 sequences are MNHEY and SVGAGI. The CDR3 coding sequence is TGTGCCAGCAGCCTCGGGACGGCGAACACTGAAGCTTTCTTT. It specifies CASSLGTANTEAFF.

There are a few counts of this clone. V usage is TRBV19 and J usage is TRBJ1-4, with a possible D match to TRBD1 (6 bases). V lost 4 bases and J lost 4, with 13 bases in between. Germline V CDR1 and CDR2: LNHDA, SQIVND (reference sequence). The CDR3 contains 15 residues. The CDR3, as DNA: TGTGCCAGTAGTAGAAGGACAGATATTAATGAAAAACTGTTTTTT. It codes for CASSRRTDINEKLFF.

This clone showed up just once. The chain is built from TRBV9 and TRBJ1-5; D call uncertain. Germline V gene data show CDR1 as SGDLS and CDR2 as YYNGEE. The CDR3 consists of 15 residues. V dropped 0 bases and J dropped 0 bases, with 7 bases sitting between them. CDR3 sequence: CASSVEGYSNQPQHF. CDR3 coding DNA: TGTGCCAGCAGCGTAGAAGGGTATAGCAATCAGCCCCAGCATTTT.

The rearrangement joins TRBV6-5 to TRBJ2-7; TRBD2 matches 10 bases. V lost 5 bases, J lost 2 bases, and 3 bases stayed unmatched. This CDR3 is built from 14 residues. CDR1 is MNHEY, CDR2 SVGAGI, per germline. Here the CDR3 DNA reads TGTGCCAGCAGTACTAGCGGGAATACCTACGAGCAGTACTTC. This sequence encodes CASSTSGNTYEQYF.

The rearrangement joins TRBV12-3 or TRBV12-4 to TRBJ1-1, with D hard to call. Trimming shortened V by 2 bases and J by 4 bases, and 8 bases separated the two germline ends. The CDR3 is 13 amino acids. In DNA form, the CDR3 reads TGTGCCAGCAGTTTATTGGGGATCACTGAAGCTTTCTTT. Protein product: CASSLLGITEAFF.